These T cell receptor beta chains were read from a single sample in a study of a mutant IDH1 vaccine in newly diagnosed glioma. No antigens are known for them. Some clones are missing from TCRdb's copy, which holds only in-frame ones; the method was immunoSEQ multiplex PCR. In the table there are some 40,000 clones, around 75% of which are singletons. Sequenced here: PBMCs, sampled from a glioma patient whose treatment included an IDH1 peptide vaccine. These receptor sequences come from a middle-aged man with glioma. Both conserved end residues are part of each CDR3. A D gene is named only where the DNA matches it firmly. Rows give clone size only sometimes, using once, few, many, or a class for an expanded clone.

clone_size | j_call | v_call | d_call | cdr3_aa | cdr3_nt
- | TRBJ2-3 | TRBV5-1 | - | CASSLRQASTDTQYF | TGCGCCAGCAGCTTAAGGCAGGCCTCCACCGATACGCAGTATTTT
- | TRBJ2-7 | TRBV11-2 | - | CASSLGGTFSYEQYF | TGTGCCAGCAGCTTAGGGGGCACCTTCTCCTACGAGCAGTACTTC
- | TRBJ2-1 | TRBV7-2 | - | CASSSPWGKNEQFF | TGTGCCAGCAGCTCCCCCTGGGGGAAGAATGAGCAGTTCTTC
once | TRBJ1-1 | TRBV28 | TRBD1 | CASRLQGAQTEAFF | TGTGCCAGCAGGCTACAGGGGGCGCAGACTGAAGCTTTCTTT
few | TRBJ2-1 | TRBV7-6 | - | CASSPRYRAGSYNEQFF | TGTGCCAGCAGCCCACGCTACAGGGCTGGGTCCTACAATGAGCAGTTCTTC
- | TRBJ2-3 | TRBV11-2 | - | CASSPLLSGGDTQYF | TGTGCCAGCAGCCCCCTCCTAAGCGGCGGGGATACGCAGTATTTT
- | TRBJ1-1 | TRBV15 | - | CATSREAANTEAFF | TGTGCCACCAGCAGAGAGGCGGCGAACACTGAAGCTTTCTTT
- | TRBJ2-2 | TRBV2 | - | CASSPSSFAGELFF | TGTGCCAGCAGCCCTTCCAGCTTCGCCGGGGAGCTGTTTTTT
- | TRBJ2-7 | TRBV5-1 | - | CASSLGVSYEQYF | TGCGCCAGCAGCTTAGGGGTCTCCTACGAGCAGTACTTC
- | TRBJ2-1 | TRBV25-1 | TRBD1 | CASRGTGYNEQFF | TGTGCCAGCAGGGGGACAGGCTACAATGAGCAGTTCTTC
- | TRBJ2-7 | TRBV29-1 | - | CSPTGTRTYEQYF | TGCAGCCCGACAGGGACTAGGACCTACGAGCAGTACTTC
- | TRBJ2-5 | TRBV7-2 | - | CASSLAGEGETQYF | TGTGCCAGCAGCTTAGCGGGAGAGGGTGAGACCCAGTACTTC
- | TRBJ1-1 | TRBV11-2 | - | CASSPRGGSTEAFF | TGTGCCAGCAGCCCTCGTGGAGGAAGCACTGAAGCTTTCTTT
once | TRBJ2-2 | TRBV2 | TRBD2 | CASNLRLASTGELFF | TGTGCCAGCAACTTAAGACTAGCGAGCACCGGGGAGCTGTTTTTT
- | TRBJ2-5 | TRBV28 | - | CASSLEGGVSETQYF | TGTGCCAGCAGTCTAGAAGGCGGGGTTTCGGAGACCCAGTACTTC